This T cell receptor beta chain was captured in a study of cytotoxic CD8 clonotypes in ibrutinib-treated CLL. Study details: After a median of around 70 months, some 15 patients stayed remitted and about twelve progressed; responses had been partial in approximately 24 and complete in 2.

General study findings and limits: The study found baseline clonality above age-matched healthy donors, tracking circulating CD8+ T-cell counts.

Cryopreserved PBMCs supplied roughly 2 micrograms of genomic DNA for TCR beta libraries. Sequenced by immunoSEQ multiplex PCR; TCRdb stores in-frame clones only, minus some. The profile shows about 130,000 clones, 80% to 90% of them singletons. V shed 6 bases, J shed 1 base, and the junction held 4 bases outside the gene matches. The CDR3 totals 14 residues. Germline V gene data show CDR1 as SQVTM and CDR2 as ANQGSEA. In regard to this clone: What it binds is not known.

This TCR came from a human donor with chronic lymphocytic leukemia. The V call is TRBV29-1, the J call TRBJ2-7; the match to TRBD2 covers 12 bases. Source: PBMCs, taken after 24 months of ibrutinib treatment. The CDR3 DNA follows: TGCAGCGTAGAACTAGCGGGGGGATCCTACGAGCAGTACTTC. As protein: CSVELAGGSYEQYF.